A selection of T cell receptor beta chains follows, all from one sample in a study of T cells in Graves' hyperthyroidism and ophthalmopathy. TCRdb passed the multiplex PCR reads through MiXCR, listing each CDR3 protein once. This table holds approximately 700,000 distinct CDR3 sequences, over 40% found once. Sequences were obtained from peripheral blood or thyroid tissue (not recorded which). These receptors originate from an adult man with Graves' disease, either hyperthyroidism or ophthalmopathy (not recorded which). Both conserved end residues are part of each CDR3. The D gene is left open where the match is weak. Clone size, where shown, is once, few, many, or a class for clones that have expanded.

CASSLDPVYEQYF	TGTGCCAGCAGCTTAGATCCGGTTTACGAGCAGTACTTC	many	TRBJ2-7	TRBV7-9	-
CTVTGISNQPQHF	TGCACCGTGACGGGTATTAGCAATCAGCCCCAGCATTTT	-	TRBJ1-5	TRBV29-1	-
CASSFRQGGGSPLHF	TGTGCCAGCAGTTTTCGACAGGGTGGAGGTTCACCCCTCCACTTT	-	TRBJ1-6	TRBV2	TRBD1
CASSTLKETYGYTF	TGTGCCAGCAGCACTTTAAAAGAGACCTATGGCTACACCTTC	few	TRBJ1-2	TRBV11-2	-
CASSYEQPNTGELFF	TGTGCCAGCAGTTACGAACAGCCGAACACCGGGGAGCTGTTTTTT	-	TRBJ2-2	TRBV6-5	-
CASSFFQAPGYGYTF	TGTGCCAGCAGTTTTTTCCAGGCTCCGGGCTATGGCTACACCTTC	-	TRBJ1-2	TRBV9	-
CASSLVAGQGETQYF	TGCGCCAGCAGCTTGGTGGCAGGGCAGGGCGAGACCCAGTACTTC	few	TRBJ2-5	TRBV5-1	-
CATSDSGNYGYTF	TGTGCCACCAGTGACTCTGGGAACTATGGCTACACCTTC	-	TRBJ1-2	TRBV2	-
CASSESGGDQPQHF	TGCGCCAGCAGTGAGTCGGGGGGGGATCAGCCCCAGCATTTT	many	TRBJ1-5	TRBV10-2	-
CASSSPLAGEGYEQYF	TGTGCCAGCAGCTCTCCCCTGGCGGGAGAGGGATACGAGCAGTACTTC	many	TRBJ2-7	TRBV7-2	TRBD2
CATSRGQDNQPQYF	TGTGCCACCAGCAGAGGACAGGACAATCAGCCCCAGTACTTC	few	TRBJ2-5	TRBV15	-
CASSLIPRQGRYNSPLHF	TGTGCCAGCAGCTTAATCCCGAGACAGGGACGATATAATTCACCCCTCCACTTT	few	TRBJ1-6	TRBV7-8	TRBD1
CASSLGDSPLANYGYTF	TGTGCCAGCAGCTTAGGAGACAGCCCCCTAGCTAACTATGGCTACACCTTC	-	TRBJ1-2	TRBV7-8	-
CASSPRTGFGYGYTF	TGTGCCAGCAGTCCCAGGACAGGTTTTGGCTATGGCTACACCTTC	few	TRBJ1-2	TRBV6-6	TRBD1
CASLAGANSYEQYF	TGTGCCAGCTTGGCGGGGGCCAACTCCTACGAGCAGTACTTC	many	TRBJ2-7	TRBV6-6	-
CASSPQVRGYTF	TGTGCCAGCAGTCCCCAGGTACGGGGCTACACCTTC	-	TRBJ1-2	TRBV2	-
CAIRDGDQPLHF	TGTGCCATCCGGGACGGAGATCAGCCCCTCCACTTT	-	TRBJ1-6	TRBV10-3	-
CSARTETQYF	TGCAGTGCTAGGACCGAGACCCAGTACTTC	-	TRBJ2-5	TRBV20-1	-
CSLWGQGGYGYTF	TGCAGCTTGTGGGGACAGGGAGGCTATGGCTACACCTTC	-	TRBJ1-2	TRBV29-1	TRBD1
CSVEDARQGADYVHGYTF	TGCAGCGTTGAAGATGCGAGGCAGGGAGCCGATTACGTGCATGGCTACACCTTC	-	TRBJ1-2	TRBV29-1	-
CASSSPGQGIEKLFF	TGCGCCAGCAGCTCACCGGGACAGGGGATTGAAAAACTGTTTTTT	few	TRBJ1-4	TRBV4-1	TRBD1
CASSGVQDNSPLHF	TGTGCCAGCAGTGGCGTCCAGGATAATTCACCCCTCCACTTT	-	TRBJ1-6	TRBV2	-
CASGRSYEQYF	TGTGCCAGCGGGAGGTCCTACGAGCAGTACTTC	few	TRBJ2-7	TRBV28	-
CAISLYRGAGQPQHF	TGTGCCATCAGTCTCTATCGCGGGGCAGGTCAGCCCCAGCATTTT	-	TRBJ1-5	TRBV10-3	-
CASSRNRATNEKLFF	TGTGCCAGTAGCAGAAACAGGGCAACTAATGAAAAACTGTTTTTT	few	TRBJ1-4	TRBV19	-
CASSEARGYQPQHF	TGTGCCAGCAGTGAAGCGCGGGGCTATCAGCCCCAGCATTTT	-	TRBJ1-5	TRBV2	-
CASSLSGAGGRPLHF	TGTGCCAGCAGTTTAAGTGGGGCAGGAGGCCGCCCCCTCCACTTT	few	TRBJ1-6	TRBV12-3/TRBV12-4	-
CASSELGTGANVLTF	TGTGCCAGCAGTGAATTGGGTACCGGGGCCAACGTCCTGACTTTC	-	TRBJ2-6	TRBV25-1	-
CASSAGGYEQYF	TGCGCCAGCAGCGCAGGGGGTTACGAGCAGTACTTC	many	TRBJ2-7	TRBV5-1	TRBD1
CASSYPGQKNEKLFF	TGTGCCAGCAGCTATCCGGGACAGAAGAATGAAAAACTGTTTTTT	few	TRBJ1-4	TRBV7-9	TRBD1
CASSGRTGETGELFF	TGTGCCAGCAGTGGGAGGACAGGGGAGACCGGGGAGCTGTTTTTT	-	TRBJ2-2	TRBV2	TRBD1
CSVGHPQGEKLFF	TGCAGCGTTGGGCACCCCCAGGGGGAAAAACTGTTTTTT	many	TRBJ1-4	TRBV29-1	-
CSVERGTEQYF	TGCAGCGTCGAGCGGGGGACCGAGCAGTACTTC	many	TRBJ2-7	TRBV29-1	TRBD2
CASSRTHSSNSPLHF	TGTGCCAGCAGCCGCACACACTCATCTAATTCACCCCTCCACTTT	-	TRBJ1-6	TRBV9	-
CASSLGTSGRAGANVLTF	TGTGCCAGCAGCTTGGGGACTAGCGGGAGGGCTGGGGCCAACGTCCTGACTTTC	few	TRBJ2-6	TRBV4-2	TRBD2
CASTLAIGSSYEQYF	TGTGCCAGCACCCTAGCTATCGGGAGTAGCTACGAGCAGTACTTC	-	TRBJ2-7	TRBV7-2	-
CAISGAGGAYEQYF	TGTGCCATCAGTGGGGCAGGGGGGGCCTACGAGCAGTACTTC	-	TRBJ2-7	TRBV10-3	-
CAISRTGGGMYF	TGTGCCATCAGTCGGACAGGGGGAGGCATGTACTTC	-	TRBJ2-7	TRBV10-3	TRBD1
CASSESDREYTEAFF	TGTGCCAGCAGTGAATCGGACAGGGAGTATACTGAAGCTTTCTTT	few	TRBJ1-1	TRBV2	TRBD1
CASRSDLQETQYF	TGTGCCAGCAGATCAGACCTACAAGAGACCCAGTACTTC	-	TRBJ2-5	TRBV7-3	-
CAIGQGGWGYTF	TGTGCTATCGGACAAGGGGGTTGGGGCTACACCTTC	-	TRBJ1-2	TRBV2	-
CSVEGQGRGDTIYF	TGCAGCGTTGAAGGACAGGGACGGGGGGACACCATATATTTT	once	TRBJ1-3	TRBV29-1	TRBD1
CASSPHRVTGELFF	TGTGCCAGCAGTCCCCACAGGGTTACCGGGGAGCTGTTTTTT	-	TRBJ2-2	TRBV2	-
CASMRNSGNTIYF	TGTGCCAGCATGCGGAACTCTGGAAACACCATATATTTT	many	TRBJ1-3	TRBV2	-
CASSLAGRAVGVNTEAFF	TGCGCCAGCAGCTTGGCGGGACGGGCCGTAGGGGTGAACACTGAAGCTTTCTTT	-	TRBJ1-1	TRBV5-1	-
CASSYTATGTGELFF	TGTGCCAGCAGTTACACGGCGACGGGGACCGGGGAGCTGTTTTTT	-	TRBJ2-2	TRBV6-5	-
CASSETTASGVTFF	TGTGCCAGCAGTGAAACGACAGCGTCGGGGGTGACTTTCTTT	many	TRBJ1-1	TRBV2	-
CASSSPTGLTNEKLFF	TGTGCCAGCAGCTCGCCCACCGGGCTCACTAATGAAAAACTGTTTTTT	once	TRBJ1-4	TRBV7-9	-
CASSPPFRTQPQHF	TGTGCCAGTAGTCCCCCCTTCCGGACTCAGCCCCAGCATTTT	few	TRBJ1-5	TRBV19	-
CSARDQQGSNSLHTYEQYF	TGCAGTGCTAGAGATCAACAGGGATCCAACTCTTTACATACCTACGAGCAGTACTTC	few	TRBJ2-7	TRBV20-1	-
CASKAGTGVYGYTF	TGTGCCAGCAAGGCCGGGACAGGGGTCTATGGCTACACCTTC	few	TRBJ1-2	TRBV25-1	TRBD1